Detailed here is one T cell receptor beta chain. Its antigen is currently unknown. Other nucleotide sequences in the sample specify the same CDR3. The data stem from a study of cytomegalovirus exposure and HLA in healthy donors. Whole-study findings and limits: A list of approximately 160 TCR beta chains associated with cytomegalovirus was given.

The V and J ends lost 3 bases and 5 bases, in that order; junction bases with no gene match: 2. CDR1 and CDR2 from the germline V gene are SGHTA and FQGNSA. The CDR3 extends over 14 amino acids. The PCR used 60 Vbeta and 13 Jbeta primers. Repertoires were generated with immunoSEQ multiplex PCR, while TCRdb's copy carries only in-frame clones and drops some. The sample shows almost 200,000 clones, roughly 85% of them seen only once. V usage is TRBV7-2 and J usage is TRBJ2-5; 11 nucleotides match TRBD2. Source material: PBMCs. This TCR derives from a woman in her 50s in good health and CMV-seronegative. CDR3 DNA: TGTGCCAGCAGCTTTAGCGGGAGGGGCGAGACCCAGTACTTC. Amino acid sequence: CASSFSGRGETQYF.